The T cell receptor (beta chain) under discussion was sequenced for a study of T cell changes during pregnancy in multiple sclerosis. Germline V gene sequence: CDR1 LNHDA, CDR2 SQIVND (reference sequence). The CDR3 has 19 amino acids. V dropped 7 bases and J dropped 8; count of bases not matched to a gene: 28. Libraries were prepared by immunoSEQ multiplex PCR; TCRdb keeps only in-frame clonotypes and omits some of them. There are about 55,000 clones in the sample; about 94% occur only once, and about 2.5% lies in the top ten. The receptor comes from a female donor with multiple sclerosis, enrolled in a pregnancy study. The chain has TRBV19 and TRBJ1-2; the match to TRBD1 covers 7 bases. Here the sequenced sample was CD8+ T cells from peripheral blood mononuclear cells, taken after pregnancy. Here the CDR3 DNA reads TGTGCCAGTAATAGGGGGAGTCTAAACACCGGGACAGCAATGAAAGGCTACACCTTC. Translated: CASNRGSLNTGTAMKGYTF.